The next 9 T cell receptor beta chains were all read from a single sample in a study of CD8 T cells in Susac syndrome. An input of about 0.5 to 1 ug of RNA was subjected to reverse transcription using random hexamers. TCRdb itself ran the immunoSEQ multiplex PCR reads through MiXCR, one entry per CDR3 protein. This table has some 120,000 distinct CDR3 sequences, roughly 96% appearing once. The sequenced material came from CD4+ T cells from PBMCs. Receptor source: a human donor in good health.

This chain connects TRBV12-3 or TRBV12-4 to TRBJ2-7; TRBD1 matches at 8 bases. The CDR3 contains 15 residues. V shed 6 bases, J shed 0 bases, and the junction held 7 bases outside the gene matches. CDR3: CASRMTGQASYEQYF. DNA of the CDR3: TGTGCCAGCAGAATGACGGGACAGGCCTCCTACGAGCAGTACTTC.

This chain joins TRBV29-1 and TRBJ2-1; D remains ambiguous. Germline V lookup: CDR1 SQVTM, CDR2 ANQGSEA. Between the trimmed V and J ends, which lost 4 bases and 2 bases, there was a span of 9 bases. This CDR3 is 13 amino acids long. CDR3 nucleotides: TGCAGCGTTGTACACCTCACCTACAATGAGCAGTTCTTC. This encodes CSVVHLTYNEQFF.

CDR3 protein: CASSKGGHTGELFF. The CDR3 DNA sequence: TGTGCCAGTAGTAAAGGGGGCCACACCGGGGAGCTGTTTTTT. The genes are TRBV19 and TRBJ2-2; TRBD1 aligns across 7 bases. This CDR3 region has 14 residues. From germline, CDR1 is LNHDA and CDR2 SQIVND (reference sequence). V was clipped by 4 bases and J by 3 bases; unmatched bases: 2.

The rearrangement joins TRBV18 to TRBJ2-6; D is uncertain. There are 14 residues in the CDR3. The V end lost 5 bases, the J end lost 3 bases, and 8 bases lay between the germline ends. From germline, CDR1 is KGHSH and CDR2 LQKENI. The CDR3 coding sequence is TGTGCCAGCTCAACCTCTAGTGGGGCCAACGTCCTGACTTTC. Its protein is CASSTSSGANVLTF.

This chain connects TRBV7-2 to TRBJ2-7; perhaps D is TRBD1 or TRBD2 (5 bases each). The V end was cut by 3 bases, the J end by 3 bases, with 9 bases between. The CDR3 totals 13 residues. From germline, CDR1 is SGHTA and CDR2 FQGNSA. The CDR3 is CASSLPGSYEQYF. CDR3 sequence (DNA): TGTGCCAGCAGCTTGCCAGGGAGCTACGAGCAGTACTTC.

In DNA, the CDR3 is TGCGCCAGCAGCTTGGCCTGGATAGCGGGACTCAATGAGCAGTTCTTC. Amino acid sequence: CASSLAWIAGLNEQFF. V gene TRBV5-1 combines with J gene TRBJ2-1; TRBD2 matches at 8 bases. The CDR3 contains 16 residues. V was pared by 0 bases and J by 6 bases, with 8 bases of the junction left unmatched. Germline values: CDR1 SGHRS, CDR2 YFSETQ.

This sequence joins TRBV12-3 or TRBV12-4 and TRBJ2-1; possibly TRBD2 for D (5 bases). The CDR3 sequence is 14 residues long. Trimming stripped 6 bases from V and 4 bases from J, with 13 bases between. CDR3 DNA sequence: TGTGCCAGCAGCCGTGAGGGCGCGTACAATGAGCAGTTCTTC. Its protein product is CASSREGAYNEQFF.

J is TRBJ2-3 and V is TRBV2; possible D gene TRBD2, 5 bases. V lost 6 bases and J 0 bases, leaving 10 bases between the germline ends. The CDR3 totals 14 residues. Germline V gene data show CDR1 as SNHLY and CDR2 as FYNNEI. The CDR3 loop is CASRKSGSTDTQYF. The CDR3 DNA reads TGTGCCAGCAGGAAAAGCGGAAGCACAGATACGCAGTATTTT.

The gene calls are TRBV9 and TRBJ1-3; D uncertain. There are 15 residues in the CDR3. Trimming removed 0 bases at V and 0 bases at J, with 7 bases between. Germline values: CDR1 SGDLS, CDR2 YYNGEE. This chain's CDR3 is CASSVAPDSGNTIYF. In nucleotides, the CDR3 is TGTGCCAGCAGCGTAGCTCCGGACTCTGGAAACACCATATATTTT.